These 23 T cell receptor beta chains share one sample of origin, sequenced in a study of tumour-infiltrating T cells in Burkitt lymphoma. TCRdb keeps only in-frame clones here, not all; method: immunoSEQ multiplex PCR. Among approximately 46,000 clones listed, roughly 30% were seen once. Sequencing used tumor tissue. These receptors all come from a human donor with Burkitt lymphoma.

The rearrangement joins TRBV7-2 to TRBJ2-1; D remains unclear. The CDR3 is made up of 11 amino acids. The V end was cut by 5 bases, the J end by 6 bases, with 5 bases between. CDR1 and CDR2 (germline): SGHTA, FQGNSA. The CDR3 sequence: CASSTTNEQFF. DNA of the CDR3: TGTGCCAGCAGCACCACCAATGAGCAGTTCTTC. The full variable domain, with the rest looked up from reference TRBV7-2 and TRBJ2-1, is GAGVSQSPSNKVTEKGKDVELRCDPISGHTALYWYRQSLGQGLEFLIYFQGNSAPDKSGLPSDRFSAERTGGSVSTLTIQRTQQEDSAVYLCASSTTNEQFFGPGTRLTVL.

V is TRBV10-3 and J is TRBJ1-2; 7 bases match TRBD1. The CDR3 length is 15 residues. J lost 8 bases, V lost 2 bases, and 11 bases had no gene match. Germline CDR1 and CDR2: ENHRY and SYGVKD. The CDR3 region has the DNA TGTGCCATCAGTGAGGCGCCAGGGGGACCGGACGGCTACACCTTC. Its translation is CAISEAPGGPDGYTF.

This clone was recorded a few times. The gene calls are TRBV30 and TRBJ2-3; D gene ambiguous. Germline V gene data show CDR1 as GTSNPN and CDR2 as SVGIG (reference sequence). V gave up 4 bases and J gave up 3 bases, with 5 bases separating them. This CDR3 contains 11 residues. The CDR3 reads CAWKETDTQYF. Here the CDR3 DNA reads TGTGCCTGGAAGGAAACAGATACGCAGTATTTT.

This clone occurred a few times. CDR3 sequence (DNA): TGTGCCAGCAGTGAAGACCTTCCGGCCCAGCATTTT. Protein sequence: CASSEDLPAQHF. The V gene is TRBV6-1, the J gene TRBJ1-5; no clear D. The length of the CDR3 is 12 residues. With 1 base removed from V and 11 bases from J, the gap between germline ends came to 9 bases. Germline CDR1 is MNHNS and CDR2 is SASEGT.

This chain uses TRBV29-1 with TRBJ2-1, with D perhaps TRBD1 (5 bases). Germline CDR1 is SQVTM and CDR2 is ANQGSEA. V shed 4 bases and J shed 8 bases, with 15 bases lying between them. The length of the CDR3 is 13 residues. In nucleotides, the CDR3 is TGCAGCGTTGTTAAGGGGCTTGGGCATGAGCAGTTCTTC. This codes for CSVVKGLGHEQFF.

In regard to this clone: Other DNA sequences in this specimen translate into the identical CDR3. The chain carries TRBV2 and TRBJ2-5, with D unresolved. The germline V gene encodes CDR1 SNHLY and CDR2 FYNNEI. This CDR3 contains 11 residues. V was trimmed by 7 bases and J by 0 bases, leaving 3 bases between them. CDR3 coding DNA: TGTGCCAGCAAGTACCAAGAGACCCAGTACTTC. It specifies CASKYQETQYF.

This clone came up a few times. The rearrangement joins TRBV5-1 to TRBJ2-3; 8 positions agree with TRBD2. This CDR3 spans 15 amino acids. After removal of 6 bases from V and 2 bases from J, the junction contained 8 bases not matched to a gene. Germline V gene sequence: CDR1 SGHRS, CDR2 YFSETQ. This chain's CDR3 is CASTRSGGTTDTQYF. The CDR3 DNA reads TGCGCCAGCACCCGAAGCGGGGGCACCACAGATACGCAGTATTTT.

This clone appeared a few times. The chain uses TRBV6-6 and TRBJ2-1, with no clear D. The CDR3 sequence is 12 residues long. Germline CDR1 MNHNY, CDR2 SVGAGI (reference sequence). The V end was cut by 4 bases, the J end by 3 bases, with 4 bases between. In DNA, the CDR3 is TGTGCCAGCAGTTCGGGCTACAATGAGCAGTTCTTC. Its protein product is CASSSGYNEQFF.

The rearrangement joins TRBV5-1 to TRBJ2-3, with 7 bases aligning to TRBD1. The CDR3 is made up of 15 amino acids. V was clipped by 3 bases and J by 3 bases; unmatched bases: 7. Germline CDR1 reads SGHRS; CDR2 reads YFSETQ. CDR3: CASSSSTGMTDTQYF. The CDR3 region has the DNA TGCGCCAGCAGCTCGTCGACAGGGATGACAGATACGCAGTATTTT.

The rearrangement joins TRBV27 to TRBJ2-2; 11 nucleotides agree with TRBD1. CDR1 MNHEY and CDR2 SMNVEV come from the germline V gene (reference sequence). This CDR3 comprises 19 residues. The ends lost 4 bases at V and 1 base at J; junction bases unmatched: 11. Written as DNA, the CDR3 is TGTGCCAGCAGTTCAAGGACAGGGGGCGTATATATGAACACCGGGGAGCTGTTTTTT. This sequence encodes CASSSRTGGVYMNTGELFF.

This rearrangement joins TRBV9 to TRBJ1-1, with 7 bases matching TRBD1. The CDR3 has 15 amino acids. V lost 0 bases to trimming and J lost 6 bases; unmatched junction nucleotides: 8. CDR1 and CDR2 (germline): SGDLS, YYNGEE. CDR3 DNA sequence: TGTGCCAGCAGCGTAGATGGAGGGGGCAGGTCTGAAGCTTTCTTT. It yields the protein CASSVDGGGRSEAFF.

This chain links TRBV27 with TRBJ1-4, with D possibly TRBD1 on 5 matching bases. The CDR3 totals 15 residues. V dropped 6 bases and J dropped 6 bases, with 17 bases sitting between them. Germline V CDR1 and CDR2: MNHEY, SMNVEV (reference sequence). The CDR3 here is CASSPSGGSYEKLFF. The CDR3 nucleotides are TGTGCCAGCAGCCCCTCGGGGGGTTCCTATGAAAAACTGTTTTTT.

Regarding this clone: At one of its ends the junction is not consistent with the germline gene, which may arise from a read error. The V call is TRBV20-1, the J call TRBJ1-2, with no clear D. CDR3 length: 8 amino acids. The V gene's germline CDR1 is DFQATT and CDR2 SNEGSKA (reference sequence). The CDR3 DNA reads TGCAGTGCTACGGGTTTCTTCTTC. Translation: CSATGFFF.

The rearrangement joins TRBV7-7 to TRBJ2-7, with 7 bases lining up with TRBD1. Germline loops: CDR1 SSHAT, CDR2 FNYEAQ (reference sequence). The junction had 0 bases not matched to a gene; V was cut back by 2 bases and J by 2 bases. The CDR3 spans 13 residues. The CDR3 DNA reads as TGTGCCAGCAGCTTAACAGGGGCCTACGAGCAGTACTTC. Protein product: CASSLTGAYEQYF.

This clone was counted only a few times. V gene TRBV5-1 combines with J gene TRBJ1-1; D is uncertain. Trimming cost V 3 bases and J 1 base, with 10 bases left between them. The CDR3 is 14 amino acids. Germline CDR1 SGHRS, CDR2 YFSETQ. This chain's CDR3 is CASSYLPGNTEAFF. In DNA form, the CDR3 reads TGCGCCAGCAGCTACCTGCCAGGGAACACTGAAGCTTTCTTT.

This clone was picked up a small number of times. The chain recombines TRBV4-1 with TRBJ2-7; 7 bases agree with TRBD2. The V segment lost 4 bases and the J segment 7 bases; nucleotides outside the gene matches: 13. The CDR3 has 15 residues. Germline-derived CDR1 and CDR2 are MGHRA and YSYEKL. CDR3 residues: CASSLLTVPAGEQYF. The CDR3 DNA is TGCGCCAGCAGCCTACTAACGGTCCCAGCGGGAGAGCAGTACTTC.

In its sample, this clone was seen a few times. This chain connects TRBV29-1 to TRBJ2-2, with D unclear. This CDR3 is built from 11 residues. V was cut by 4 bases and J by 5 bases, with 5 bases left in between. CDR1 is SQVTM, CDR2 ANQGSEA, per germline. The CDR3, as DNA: TGCAGCGTTGGGGGTACCGGGGAGCTGTTTTTT. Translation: CSVGGTGELFF.

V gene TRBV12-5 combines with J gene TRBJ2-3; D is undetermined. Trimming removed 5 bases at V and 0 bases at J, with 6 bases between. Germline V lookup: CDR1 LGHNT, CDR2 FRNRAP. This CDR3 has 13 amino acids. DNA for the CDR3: TGTGCTAGTGGTGTTCACAGCACAGATACGCAGTATTTT. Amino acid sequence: CASGVHSTDTQYF.

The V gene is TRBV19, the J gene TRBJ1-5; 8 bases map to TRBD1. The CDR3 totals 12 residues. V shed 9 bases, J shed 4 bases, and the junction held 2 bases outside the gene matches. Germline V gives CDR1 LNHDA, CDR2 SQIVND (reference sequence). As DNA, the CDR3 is TGTGCCAGCAGGGGGCGGAATCAGCCCCAGCATTTT. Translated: CASRGRNQPQHF.

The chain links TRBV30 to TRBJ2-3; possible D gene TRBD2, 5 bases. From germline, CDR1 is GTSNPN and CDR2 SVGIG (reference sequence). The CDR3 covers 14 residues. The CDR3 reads CASGVPHSTDTQYF. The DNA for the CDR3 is TGTGCTTCCGGGGTCCCTCACTCCACAGATACGCAGTATTTT.

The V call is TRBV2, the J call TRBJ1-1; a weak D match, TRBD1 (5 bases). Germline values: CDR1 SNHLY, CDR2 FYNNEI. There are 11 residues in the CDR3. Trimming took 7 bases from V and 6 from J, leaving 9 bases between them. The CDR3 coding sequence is TGTGCCAGCAAGGTGGGGGCTGAAGCTTTCTTT. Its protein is CASKVGAEAFF.

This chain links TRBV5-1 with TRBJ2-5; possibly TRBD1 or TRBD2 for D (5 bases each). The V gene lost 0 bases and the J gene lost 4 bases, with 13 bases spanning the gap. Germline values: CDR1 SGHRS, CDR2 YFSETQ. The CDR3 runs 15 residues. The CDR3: CASSLAGTPGETQYF. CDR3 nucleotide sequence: TGCGCCAGCAGCTTGGCCGGGACCCCCGGAGAGACCCAGTACTTC.

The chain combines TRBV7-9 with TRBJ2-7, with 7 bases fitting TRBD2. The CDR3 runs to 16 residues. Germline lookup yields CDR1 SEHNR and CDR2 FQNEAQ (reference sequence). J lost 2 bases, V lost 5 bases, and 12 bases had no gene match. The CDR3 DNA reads TGTGCCAGCAGCCCGCCCAGCGGGGTAAAAACCTACGAGCAGTACTTC. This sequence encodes CASSPPSGVKTYEQYF.